These 17 T cell receptor beta chains were sequenced from one sample in a study of early T cells in non-severe SARS-CoV-2 infection. A single record per CDR3 protein comes from TCRdb applying MiXCR to the 5' RACE reads. Of more than 80,000 distinct CDR3 sequences listed, roughly 15% were seen once; the top ten hold roughly 1.3%. Material for sequencing was whole blood. The source is an adult who was a healthcare worker with PCR-confirmed SARS-CoV-2 infection or an uninfected control (not recorded which).

This clonotype showed up just a few times. In nucleotides, the CDR3 is TGTGCCAGCTCATACAGGGTAGACACGCAGTATTTT. This encodes CASSYRVDTQYF. The V gene is TRBV18, the J gene TRBJ2-3, with D maybe TRBD1 (6 bases). Trimming shortened V by 5 bases and J by 9 bases, and 12 bases separated the two germline ends. The CDR3 totals 12 residues. Germline CDR1 is KGHSH and CDR2 is LQKENI.

As DNA, the CDR3 is TGCAGCGTTGGATGGAGGACTAGCGTCTACGAGCAGTACTTC. Protein: CSVGWRTSVYEQYF. The V gene is TRBV29-1, the J gene TRBJ2-7, with TRBD2 matching 9 bases. The CDR3 covers 14 residues. With V trimmed by 4 bases and J by 3 bases, 7 bases remained unmatched. Germline V lookup: CDR1 SQVTM, CDR2 ANQGSEA.

This rearrangement joins TRBV15 to TRBJ2-3; the D gene is possibly TRBD2 (6 bases). This CDR3 has 16 residues. Trimming removed 5 bases at V and 0 bases at J, with 15 bases between. The germline V gene encodes CDR1 LNHNV and CDR2 YYDKDF (reference sequence). The DNA of the CDR3 is TGTGCCACCAGCCCGTCCCTAGCGACTAGCACAGATACGCAGTATTTT. It codes for CATSPSLATSTDTQYF.

This clonotype showed up many times. The rearrangement joins TRBV6-1 to TRBJ2-7, with D tentatively TRBD1 (5 bases). V shed 4 bases and J shed 4 bases, with 11 bases lying between them. The CDR3 loop spans 13 amino acids. Germline V gene lookup returns CDR1 MNHNS and CDR2 SASEGT. Written as DNA, the CDR3 is TGTGCCAGCAGTGTTCAGGGTTCGTACGAGCAGTACTTC. Its translation is CASSVQGSYEQYF.

V gene TRBV12-5 combines with J gene TRBJ1-1; tentatively, D is TRBD1 (5 bases). Trimming removed 0 bases at V and 7 bases at J, with 9 bases between. The germline V gene encodes CDR1 LGHNT and CDR2 FRNRAP. CDR3 length: 13 residues. Here the CDR3 DNA reads TGTGCTAGTGGTTTGGTCGACAGTTTTGAAGCTTTCTTT. Translated: CASGLVDSFEAFF.

The chain recombines TRBV5-1 with TRBJ1-1; a possible D gene is TRBD1 (6 bases). Trimming pared 3 bases from V and 6 bases from J, leaving 15 bases between. In germline, CDR1 is SGHRS, CDR2 YFSETQ. There are 14 residues in the CDR3. The DNA for the CDR3 is TGCGCCAGCAGCTCTTTAGGGGGAGCGGCTGAAGCTTTCTTT. Translated, it gives CASSSLGGAAEAFF.

This chain joins TRBV19 and TRBJ2-1, with a possible D match to TRBD2 (5 bases). The V and J ends lost 1 base and 2 bases respectively, with 12 bases between them. Germline assignment: CDR1 LNHDA and CDR2 SQIVND (reference sequence). The CDR3 consists of 16 residues. The CDR3 sequence is CASSIVASRPYNEQFF. CDR3 bases: TGTGCCAGTAGTATAGTGGCTAGCCGTCCCTACAATGAGCAGTTCTTC.

The chain joins TRBV24-1 to TRBJ2-1; D remains ambiguous. Germline values: CDR1 KGHDR, CDR2 SFDVKD. This CDR3 comprises 14 residues. V was trimmed by 5 bases and J by 0 bases, leaving 7 bases between them. The CDR3: CATSGSTSYNEQFF. The CDR3 nucleotides are TGTGCCACCAGTGGGTCCACCTCCTACAATGAGCAGTTCTTC.

The table lists this clonotype with a few counts. The chain carries TRBV3-2 and TRBJ2-7; the table's D call, TRBD1, was not checked against the DNA. TRBV3-2 is noted as a pseudogene. The CDR3 is made up of 14 amino acids. The CDR3 sequence: CASSRIQGQHEQYF. CDR3 in DNA: TGTGCCAGCAGCCGGATACAGGGACAGCACGAGCAGTACTTC.

This clonotype was observed a few times. J is TRBJ2-7 and V is TRBV11-2; 7 bases are shared with TRBD1. Per germline, CDR1 SGHAT and CDR2 FQNNGV. The CDR3 contains 14 residues. Trimming cost V 4 bases and J 0 bases; bases outside gene matches: 3. CDR3 nucleotides: TGTGCCAGCAGCTACGGGACAGCCTCCTACGAGCAGTACTTC. Encoded protein: CASSYGTASYEQYF. Full variable domain (missing parts from reference TRBV11-2 and TRBJ2-7): EAGVAQSPRYKIIEKRQSVAFWCNPISGHATLYWYQQILGQGPKLLIQFQNNGVVDDSQLPKDRFSAERLKGVDSTLKIQPAKLEDSAVYLCASSYGTASYEQYFGPGTRLTVT.

The table lists this clonotype with a few counts. V is TRBV5-1 and J is TRBJ1-2; 9 bases are a match to TRBD1. With 3 bases clipped from V and 3 bases from J, the junction kept 6 bases outside the gene matches. Germline-derived CDR1 and CDR2 are SGHRS and YFSETQ. This CDR3 is 15 amino acids long. The CDR3 is CASSSGQGNYYGYTF. As DNA, the CDR3 is TGCGCCAGCAGCTCGGGACAGGGAAACTACTATGGCTACACCTTC. Supplemented by reference TRBV5-1 and TRBJ1-2, the full variable domain reads KAGVTQTPRYLIKTRGQQVTLSCSPISGHRSVSWYQQTPGQGLQFLFEYFSETQRNKGNFPGRFSGRQFSNSRSEMNVSTLELGDSALYLCASSSGQGNYYGYTFGSGTRLTVV.

The chain carries TRBV6-2 or TRBV6-3 and TRBJ1-1; 9 nucleotides match TRBD1. The germline V gene has CDR1 MNHEY and CDR2 SVGEGT. The V and J ends lost 2 bases and 5 bases, in that order; junction bases with no gene match: 6. The CDR3 contains 15 residues. This chain's CDR3 is CASSYGTGLGTEAFF. The CDR3, as DNA: TGTGCCAGCAGTTACGGGACAGGGTTGGGGACTGAAGCTTTCTTT.

The rearrangement uses TRBV2 and TRBJ1-2; 8 bases are shared with TRBD1. Germline assignment: CDR1 SNHLY and CDR2 FYNNEI. V shed 3 bases, J shed 1 base, and the junction held 7 bases outside the gene matches. The CDR3 covers 16 residues. In nucleotides, the CDR3 is TGTGCCAGCAGTGAGCGAACAGGGGGAGGTAACTATGGCTACACCTTC. Translating it yields CASSERTGGGNYGYTF.

In this sample, this clonotype turned up a few times. The chain recombines TRBV7-9 with TRBJ2-1; 9 nucleotides align to TRBD1. Looked up from germline, CDR1 is SEHNR and CDR2 is FQNEAQ (reference sequence). The V and J ends lost 8 bases and 6 bases, in that order; junction bases with no gene match: 8. The CDR3 extends over 14 amino acids. The CDR3 region is CASYETGGSNEQFF. CDR3 nucleotide sequence: TGTGCCAGCTACGAGACAGGGGGATCCAATGAGCAGTTCTTC. The full variable domain, in which reference TRBV7-9 and TRBJ2-1 provide the parts outside the CDR3, is DTGVSQNPRHKITKRGQNVTFRCDPISEHNRLYWYRQTLGQGPEFLTYFQNEAQLEKSRLLSDRFSAERPKGSFSTLEIQRTEQGDSAMYLCASYETGGSNEQFFGPGTRLTVL.

The J gene is TRBJ1-3, the V gene TRBV7-2; D remains unclear. The CDR3 contains 11 residues. CDR1 is SGHTA, CDR2 FQGNSA, per germline. V shed 5 bases and J shed 8 bases, with 7 bases lying between them. CDR3 sequence reads: CASSRLYTIYF. The CDR3 nucleotides read TGTGCCAGCAGCCGATTATACACCATATATTTT.

The rearrangement joins TRBV28 to TRBJ2-4; D remains unclear. The length of the CDR3 is 15 residues. Trimming took off 2 bases at V and 2 bases at J, with 10 bases between the two ends. Germline assignment: CDR1 MDHEN and CDR2 SYDVKM. The CDR3 spells CASSLNAVTKNIQYF. The CDR3 DNA is TGTGCCAGCAGTTTAAATGCCGTAACCAAAAACATTCAGTACTTC.

This clonotype was seen repeatedly, ten times or more. The chain joins TRBV5-4 to TRBJ2-4; D gene unclear. The CDR3 totals 17 residues. The V end was cut by 0 bases, the J end by 0 bases, with 13 bases between. From germline, CDR1 is SGHNT and CDR2 YYREEE (reference sequence). This chain's CDR3 is CASSLDMGDLAKNIQYF. In nucleotides, the CDR3 is TGTGCCAGCAGCTTGGATATGGGCGACCTAGCCAAAAACATTCAGTACTTC. The variable domain in full, with the rest retrieved from reference TRBV5-4 and TRBJ2-4, is ETGVTQSPTHLIKTRGQQVTLRCSSQSGHNTVSWYQQALGQGPQFIFQYYREEENGRGNFPPRFSGLQFPNYSSELNVNALELDDSALYLCASSLDMGDLAKNIQYFGAGTRLSVL.